The T cell receptor beta chain under discussion was sequenced for a study of T cells in localized non-small cell lung cancer. Findings and limits, study-wide: Adjacent lung held a median 57 of the top 100 tumor clones. In uninvolved adjacent lung, T cell clonality reached its highest value, exceeding tumor. Higher blood T cell density tracked longer overall survival.

This clone appeared many times. Its antigen is as yet unknown. Trimming cost V 3 bases and J 7 bases, with 19 bases left between them. The CDR3 loop spans 16 amino acids. From germline, CDR1 is SGHNT and CDR2 YENEEA. Assay: immunoSEQ multiplex PCR; the TCRdb copy retains only in-frame clones and omits some. Altogether more than 10,000 clones are present, approximately 28% being singletons, with the ten largest covering approximately 7.1%. The chain recombines TRBV11-3 with TRBJ2-4, with D perhaps matching TRBD1 or TRBD2 (6 bases each). The sequencing used lung tumor tissue, collected before any cancer treatment. The sequence came from a female donor over 55 with stage I lung adenocarcinoma. The CDR3 loop is CASSLVGGHIGNIQYF. The DNA for the CDR3 is TGTGCCAGCAGCTTGGTAGGGGGGCATATCGGCAACATTCAGTACTTC.